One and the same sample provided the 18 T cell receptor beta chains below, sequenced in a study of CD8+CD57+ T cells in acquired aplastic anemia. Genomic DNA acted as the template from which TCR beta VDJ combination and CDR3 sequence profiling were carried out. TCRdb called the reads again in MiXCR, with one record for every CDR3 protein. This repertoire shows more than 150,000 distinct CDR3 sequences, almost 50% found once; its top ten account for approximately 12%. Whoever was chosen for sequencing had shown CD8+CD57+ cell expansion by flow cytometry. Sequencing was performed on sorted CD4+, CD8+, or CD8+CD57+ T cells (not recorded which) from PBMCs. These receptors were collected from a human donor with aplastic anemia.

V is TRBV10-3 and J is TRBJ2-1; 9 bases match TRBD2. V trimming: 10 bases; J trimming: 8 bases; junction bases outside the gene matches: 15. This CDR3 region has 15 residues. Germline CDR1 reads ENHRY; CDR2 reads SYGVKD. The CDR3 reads CATNRAREGLDEQFF. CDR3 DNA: TGTGCCACCAATCGGGCGCGGGAGGGCCTCGATGAGCAGTTCTTC.

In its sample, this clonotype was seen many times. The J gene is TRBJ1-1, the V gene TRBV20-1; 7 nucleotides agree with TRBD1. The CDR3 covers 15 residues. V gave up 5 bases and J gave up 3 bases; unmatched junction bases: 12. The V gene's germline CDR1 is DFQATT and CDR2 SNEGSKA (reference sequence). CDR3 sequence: CSAYKGAGGDTEAFF. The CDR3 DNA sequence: TGCAGTGCTTACAAGGGGGCGGGGGGGGACACTGAAGCTTTCTTT.

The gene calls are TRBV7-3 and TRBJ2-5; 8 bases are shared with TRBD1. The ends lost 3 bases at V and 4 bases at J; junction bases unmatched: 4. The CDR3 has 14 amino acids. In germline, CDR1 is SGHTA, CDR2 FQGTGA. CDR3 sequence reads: CASSLTTGGETQYF. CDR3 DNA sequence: TGTGCCAGCAGCTTGACTACAGGGGGAGAGACCCAGTACTTC.

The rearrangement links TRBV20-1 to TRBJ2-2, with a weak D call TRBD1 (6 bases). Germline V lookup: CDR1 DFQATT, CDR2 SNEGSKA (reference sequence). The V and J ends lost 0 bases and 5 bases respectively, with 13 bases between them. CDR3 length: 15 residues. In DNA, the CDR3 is TGCAGTGCTAGAGACGGGACACTTGATACCGGGGAGCTGTTTTTT. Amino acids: CSARDGTLDTGELFF.

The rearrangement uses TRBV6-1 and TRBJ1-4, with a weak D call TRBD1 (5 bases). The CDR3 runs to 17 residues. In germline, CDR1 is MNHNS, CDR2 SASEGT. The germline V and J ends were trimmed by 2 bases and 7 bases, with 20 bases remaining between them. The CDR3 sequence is CASSEWGRGHPGEKLFF. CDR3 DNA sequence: TGTGCCAGCAGTGAATGGGGCAGAGGTCACCCAGGTGAAAAACTGTTTTTT.

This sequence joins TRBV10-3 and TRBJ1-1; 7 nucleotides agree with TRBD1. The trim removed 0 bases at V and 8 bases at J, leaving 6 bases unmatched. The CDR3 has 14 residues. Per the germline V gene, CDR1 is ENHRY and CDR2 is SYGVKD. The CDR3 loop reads CAISESNTGAEAFF. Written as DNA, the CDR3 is TGTGCCATCAGTGAGTCAAATACAGGGGCCGAAGCTTTCTTT.

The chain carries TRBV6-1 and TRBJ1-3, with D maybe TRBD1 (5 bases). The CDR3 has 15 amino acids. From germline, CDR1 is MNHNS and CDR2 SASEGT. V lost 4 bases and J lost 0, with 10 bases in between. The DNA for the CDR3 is TGTGCCAGCAGTGCGGGGCTACTCTCTGGAAACACCATATATTTT. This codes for CASSAGLLSGNTIYF.

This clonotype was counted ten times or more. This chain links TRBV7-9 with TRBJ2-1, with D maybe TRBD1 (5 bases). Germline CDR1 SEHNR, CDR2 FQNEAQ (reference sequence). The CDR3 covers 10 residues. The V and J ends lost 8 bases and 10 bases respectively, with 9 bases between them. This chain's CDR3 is CASGAREQFF. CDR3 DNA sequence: TGTGCCAGCGGGGCGAGAGAGCAGTTCTTC.

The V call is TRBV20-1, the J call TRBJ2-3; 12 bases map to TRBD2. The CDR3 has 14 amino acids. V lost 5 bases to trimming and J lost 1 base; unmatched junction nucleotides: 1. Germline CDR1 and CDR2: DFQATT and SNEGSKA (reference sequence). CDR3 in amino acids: CSAWTSGGTDTQYF. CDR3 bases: TGCAGTGCTTGGACTAGCGGGGGCACAGATACGCAGTATTTT.

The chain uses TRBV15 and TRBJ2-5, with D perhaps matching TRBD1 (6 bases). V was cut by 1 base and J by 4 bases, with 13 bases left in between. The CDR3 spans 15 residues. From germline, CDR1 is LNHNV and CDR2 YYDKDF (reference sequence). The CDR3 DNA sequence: TGTGCCACCAGCAGAGCCCCGACAGGCACAGAGACCCAGTACTTC. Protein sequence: CATSRAPTGTETQYF. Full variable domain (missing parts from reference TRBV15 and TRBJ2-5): DAMVIQNPRYQVTQFGKPVTLSCSQTLNHNVMYWYQQKSSQAPKLLFHYYDKDFNNEADTPDNFQSRRPNTSFCFLDIRSPGLGDTAMYLCATSRAPTGTETQYFGPGTRLLVL.

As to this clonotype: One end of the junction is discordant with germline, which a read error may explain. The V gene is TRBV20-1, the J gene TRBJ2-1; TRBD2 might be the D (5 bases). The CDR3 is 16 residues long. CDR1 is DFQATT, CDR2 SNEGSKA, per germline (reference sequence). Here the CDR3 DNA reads TGCAGTGCTAGTAATGTCGTGGGGAGCTCCTACAATGAGCAATTCTTC. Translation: CSASNVVGSSYNEQFF.

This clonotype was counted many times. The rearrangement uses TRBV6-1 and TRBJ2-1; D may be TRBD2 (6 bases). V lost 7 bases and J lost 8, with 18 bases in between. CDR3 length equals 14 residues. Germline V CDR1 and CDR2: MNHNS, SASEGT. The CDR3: CASKLAHALDEQFF. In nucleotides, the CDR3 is TGTGCCAGCAAACTAGCCCATGCATTGGATGAGCAGTTCTTC.

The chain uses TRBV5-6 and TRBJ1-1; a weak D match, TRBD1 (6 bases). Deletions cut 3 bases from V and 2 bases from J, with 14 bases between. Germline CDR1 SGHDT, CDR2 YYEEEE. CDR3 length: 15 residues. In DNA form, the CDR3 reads TGTGCCAGCAGCTGGACGGGGGCGCGCAACACTGAAGCTTTCTTT. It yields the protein CASSWTGARNTEAFF. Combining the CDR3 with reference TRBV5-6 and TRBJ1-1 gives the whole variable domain DAGVTQSPTHLIKTRGQQVTLRCSPKSGHDTVSWYQQALGQGPQFIFQYYEEEERQRGNFPDRFSGHQFPNYSSELNVNALLLGDSALYLCASSWTGARNTEAFFGQGTRLTVV.

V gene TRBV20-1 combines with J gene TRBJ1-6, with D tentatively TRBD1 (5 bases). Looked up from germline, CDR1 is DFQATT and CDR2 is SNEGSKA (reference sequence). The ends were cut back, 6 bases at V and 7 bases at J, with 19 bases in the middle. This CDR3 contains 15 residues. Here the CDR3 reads CSARPGHVVNSPLHF. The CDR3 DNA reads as TGCAGTGCAAGGCCGGGGCACGTGGTAAATTCACCCCTCCACTTT.

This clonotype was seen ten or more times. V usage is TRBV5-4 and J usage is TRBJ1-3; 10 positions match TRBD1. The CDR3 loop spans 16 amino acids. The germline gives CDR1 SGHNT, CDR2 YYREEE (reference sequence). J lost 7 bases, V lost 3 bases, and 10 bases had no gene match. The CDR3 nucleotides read TGTGCCAGCAGCTCCAGCCTTGACAGGGGGCGGAACACCATATATTTT. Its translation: CASSSSLDRGRNTIYF.

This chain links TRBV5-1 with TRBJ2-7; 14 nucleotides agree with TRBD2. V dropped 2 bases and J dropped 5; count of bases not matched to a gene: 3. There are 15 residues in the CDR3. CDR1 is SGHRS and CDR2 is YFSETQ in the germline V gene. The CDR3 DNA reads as TGCGCCAGCAGCTTCGGGACTAGCGGGAGTGACGAGCAGTACTTC. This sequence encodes CASSFGTSGSDEQYF.

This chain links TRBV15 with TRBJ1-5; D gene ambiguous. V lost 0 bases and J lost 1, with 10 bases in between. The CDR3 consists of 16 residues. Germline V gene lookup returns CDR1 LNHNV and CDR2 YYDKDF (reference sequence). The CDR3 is CATSRDAGPSNQPQHF. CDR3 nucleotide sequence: TGTGCCACCAGCAGAGATGCAGGTCCGAGCAATCAGCCCCAGCATTTT.

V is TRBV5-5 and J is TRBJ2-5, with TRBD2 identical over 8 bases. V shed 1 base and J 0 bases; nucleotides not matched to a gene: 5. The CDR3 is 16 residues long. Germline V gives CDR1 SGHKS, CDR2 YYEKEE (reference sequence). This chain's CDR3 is CASSLSGGVYQETQYF. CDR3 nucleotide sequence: TGTGCCAGCAGCTTGAGCGGGGGCGTATACCAAGAGACCCAGTACTTC.